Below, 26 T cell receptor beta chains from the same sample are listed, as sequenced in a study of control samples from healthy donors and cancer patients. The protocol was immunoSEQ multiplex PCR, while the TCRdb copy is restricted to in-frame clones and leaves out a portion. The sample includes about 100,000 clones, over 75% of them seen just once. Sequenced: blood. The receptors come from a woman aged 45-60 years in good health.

CDR3 sequence: CASSYSGLVSLNTEAFF. CDR3 DNA: TGTGCCAGCAGTTACTCCGGATTGGTCAGCTTGAACACTGAAGCTTTCTTT. The V and J genes are TRBV6-2 or TRBV6-3 and TRBJ1-1, with D uncertain. This CDR3 has 17 amino acids. CDR1 is MNHEY, CDR2 SVGEGT, per germline. Trimming pared 0 bases from V and 0 bases from J, leaving 14 bases between.

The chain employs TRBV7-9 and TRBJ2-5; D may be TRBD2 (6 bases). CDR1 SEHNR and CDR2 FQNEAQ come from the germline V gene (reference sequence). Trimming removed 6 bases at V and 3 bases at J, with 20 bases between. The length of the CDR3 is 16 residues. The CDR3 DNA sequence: TGTGCCAGCAGTTCTGGTTGGGGGACGGGGGAAGAGACCCAGTACTTC. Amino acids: CASSSGWGTGEETQYF.

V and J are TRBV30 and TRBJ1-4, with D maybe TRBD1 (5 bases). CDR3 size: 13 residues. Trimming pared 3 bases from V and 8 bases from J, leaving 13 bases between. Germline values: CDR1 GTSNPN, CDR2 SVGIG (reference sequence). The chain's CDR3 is CAWRHLWGEKLFF. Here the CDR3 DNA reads TGTGCCTGGAGACACCTGTGGGGGGAAAAACTGTTTTTT. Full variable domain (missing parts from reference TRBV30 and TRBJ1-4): SQTIHQWPATLVQPVGSPLSLECTVEGTSNPNLYWYRQAAGRGLQLLFYSVGIGQISSEVPQNLSASRPQDRQFILSSKKLLLSDSGFYLCAWRHLWGEKLFFGSGTQLSVL.

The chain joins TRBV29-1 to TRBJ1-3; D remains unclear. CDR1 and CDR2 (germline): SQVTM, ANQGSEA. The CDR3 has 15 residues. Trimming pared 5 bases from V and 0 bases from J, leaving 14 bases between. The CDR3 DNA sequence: TGCAGCGTTTACCCGTCGGGTTTCTCTGGAAACACCATATATTTT. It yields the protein CSVYPSGFSGNTIYF.

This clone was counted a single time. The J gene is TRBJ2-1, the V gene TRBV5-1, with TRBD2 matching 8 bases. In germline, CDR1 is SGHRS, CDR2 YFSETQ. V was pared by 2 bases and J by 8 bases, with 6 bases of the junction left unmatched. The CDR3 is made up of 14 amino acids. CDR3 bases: TGCGCCAGCAGCTTAGTGACTAGCGTCGATGAGCAGTTCTTC. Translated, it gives CASSLVTSVDEQFF.

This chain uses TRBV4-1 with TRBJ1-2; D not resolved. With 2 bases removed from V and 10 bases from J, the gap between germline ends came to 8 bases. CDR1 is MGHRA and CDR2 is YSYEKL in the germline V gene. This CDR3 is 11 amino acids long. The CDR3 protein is CASSQWAHYTF. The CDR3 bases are TGCGCCAGCAGCCAATGGGCCCACTACACCTTC.

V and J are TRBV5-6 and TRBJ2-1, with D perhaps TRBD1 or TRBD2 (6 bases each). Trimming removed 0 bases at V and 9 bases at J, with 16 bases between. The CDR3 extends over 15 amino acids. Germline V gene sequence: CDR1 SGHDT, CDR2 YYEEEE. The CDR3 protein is CASSLEGGIFGEQFF. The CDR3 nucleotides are TGTGCCAGCAGCTTGGAGGGGGGCATTTTCGGTGAGCAGTTCTTC. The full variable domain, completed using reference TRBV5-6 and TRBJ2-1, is DAGVTQSPTHLIKTRGQQVTLRCSPKSGHDTVSWYQQALGQGPQFIFQYYEEEERQRGNFPDRFSGHQFPNYSSELNVNALLLGDSALYLCASSLEGGIFGEQFFGPGTRLTVL.

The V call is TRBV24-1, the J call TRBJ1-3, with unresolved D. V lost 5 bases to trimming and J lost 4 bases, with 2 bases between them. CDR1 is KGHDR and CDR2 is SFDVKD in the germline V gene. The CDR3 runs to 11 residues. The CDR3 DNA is TGTGCCACCAGTGTAGGAAACACCATATATTTT. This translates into CATSVGNTIYF.

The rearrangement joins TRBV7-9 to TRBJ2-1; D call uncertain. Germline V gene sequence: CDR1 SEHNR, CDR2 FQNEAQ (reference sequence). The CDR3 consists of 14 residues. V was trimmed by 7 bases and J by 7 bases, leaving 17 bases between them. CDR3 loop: CASTPPGRLNEQFF. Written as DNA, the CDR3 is TGTGCCAGCACCCCTCCCGGTCGGTTAAATGAGCAGTTCTTC. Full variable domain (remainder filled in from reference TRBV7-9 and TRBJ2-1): DTGVSQNPRHKITKRGQNVTFRCDPISEHNRLYWYRQTLGQGPEFLTYFQNEAQLEKSRLLSDRFSAERPKGSFSTLEIQRTEQGDSAMYLCASTPPGRLNEQFFGPGTRLTVL.

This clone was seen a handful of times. The CDR3 DNA reads as TGTGCCAGCTCACCACAGGGGGCTGGGAGCAATCAGCCCCAGCATTTT. Translation gives CASSPQGAGSNQPQHF. The V and J genes are TRBV18 and TRBJ1-5; TRBD1 matches at 7 bases. V lost 1 base, J lost 1 base, and 4 bases stayed unmatched. Germline assignment: CDR1 KGHSH and CDR2 LQKENI. There are 16 residues in the CDR3.

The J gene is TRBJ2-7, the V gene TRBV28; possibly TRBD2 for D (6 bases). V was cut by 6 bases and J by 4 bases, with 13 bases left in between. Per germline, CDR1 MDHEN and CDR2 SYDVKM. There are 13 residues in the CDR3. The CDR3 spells CASRGGGGYEQYV. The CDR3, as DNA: TGTGCCAGCAGGGGGGGTGGCGGGTACGAGCAGTACGTC.

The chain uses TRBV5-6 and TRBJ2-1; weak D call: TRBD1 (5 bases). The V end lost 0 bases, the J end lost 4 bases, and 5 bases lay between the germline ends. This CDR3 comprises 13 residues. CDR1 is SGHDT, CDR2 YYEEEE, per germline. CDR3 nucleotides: TGTGCCAGCAGCTTGGACAGGTACAATGAGCAGTTCTTC. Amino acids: CASSLDRYNEQFF.

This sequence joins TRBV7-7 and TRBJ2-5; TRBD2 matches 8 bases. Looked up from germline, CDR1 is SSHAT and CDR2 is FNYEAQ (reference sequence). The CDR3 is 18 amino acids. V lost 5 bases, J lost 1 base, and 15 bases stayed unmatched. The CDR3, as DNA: TGTGCCAGCAGCAAATATCCCCTAGCGGGTGATAGCCAAGAGACCCAGTACTTC. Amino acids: CASSKYPLAGDSQETQYF.

CDR3: CATSRSDRSTDTQYF. As DNA, the CDR3 is TGTGCCACCAGCAGGTCAGACCGGAGCACAGATACGCAGTATTTT. This chain connects TRBV15 to TRBJ2-3, with D hard to call. V lost 3 bases and J 0 bases, leaving 10 bases between the germline ends. This CDR3 has 15 residues. Germline CDR1 reads LNHNV; CDR2 reads YYDKDF (reference sequence).

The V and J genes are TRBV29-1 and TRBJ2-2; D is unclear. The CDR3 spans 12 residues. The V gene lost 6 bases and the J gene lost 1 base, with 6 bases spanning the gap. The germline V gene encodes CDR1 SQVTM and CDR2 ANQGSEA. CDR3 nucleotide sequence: TGCAGCGTCCGTCGGAACACCGGGGAGCTGTTTTTT. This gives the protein CSVRRNTGELFF.

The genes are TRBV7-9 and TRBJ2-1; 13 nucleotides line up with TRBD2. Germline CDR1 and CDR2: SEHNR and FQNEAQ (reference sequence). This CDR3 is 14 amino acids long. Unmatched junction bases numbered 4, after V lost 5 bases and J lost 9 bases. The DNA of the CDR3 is TGTGCCAGCAGCGATGGACTAGCGGGAGTTGAGCAGTTCTTC. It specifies CASSDGLAGVEQFF.

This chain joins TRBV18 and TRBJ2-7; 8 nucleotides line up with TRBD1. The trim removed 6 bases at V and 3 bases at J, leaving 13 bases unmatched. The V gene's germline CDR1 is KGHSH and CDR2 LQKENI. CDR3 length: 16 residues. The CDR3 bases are TGTGCCAGCTCCCAAGCAGGGGGCAGGGGAATCTACGAGCAGTACGTC. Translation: CASSQAGGRGIYEQYV.

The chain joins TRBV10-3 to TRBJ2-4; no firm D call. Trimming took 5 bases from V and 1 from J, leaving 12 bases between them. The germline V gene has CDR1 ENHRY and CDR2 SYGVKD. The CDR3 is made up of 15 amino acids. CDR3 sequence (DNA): TGTGCCATCAGTTCCCCCGGGTTGGCCAAAAACATTCAGTACTTC. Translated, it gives CAISSPGLAKNIQYF.

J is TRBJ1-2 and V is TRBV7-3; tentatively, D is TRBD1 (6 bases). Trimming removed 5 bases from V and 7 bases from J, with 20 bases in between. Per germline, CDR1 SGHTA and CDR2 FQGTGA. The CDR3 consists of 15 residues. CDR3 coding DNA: TGTGCCAGCAGCCCCGGGGGGGCTGGTTCGGGTGGCTACACCTTC. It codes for CASSPGGAGSGGYTF.

For the CDR3, the DNA is TGTGCCAGCAGCCCCCAATGGGGAGAGACCCAGTACTTC. It is translated as CASSPQWGETQYF. This rearrangement joins TRBV7-3 to TRBJ2-5; no reliable D call. The CDR3 has 13 amino acids. V was clipped by 5 bases and J by 4 bases, with 11 bases between them. Per germline, CDR1 SGHTA and CDR2 FQGTGA.

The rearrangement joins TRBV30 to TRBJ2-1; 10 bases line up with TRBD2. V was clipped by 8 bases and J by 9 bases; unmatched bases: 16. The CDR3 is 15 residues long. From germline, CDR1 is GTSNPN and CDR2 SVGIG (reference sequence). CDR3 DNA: TGTGCCGGTCGGGGGACTAGCGAGGATTCGGCTGAGCAGTTCTTC. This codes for CAGRGTSEDSAEQFF.

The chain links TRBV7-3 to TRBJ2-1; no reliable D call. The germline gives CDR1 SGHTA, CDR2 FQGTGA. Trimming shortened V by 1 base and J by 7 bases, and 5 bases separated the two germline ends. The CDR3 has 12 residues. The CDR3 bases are TGTGCCAGCAGCTTAAAAGGGAATGAGCAGTTCTTC. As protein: CASSLKGNEQFF.

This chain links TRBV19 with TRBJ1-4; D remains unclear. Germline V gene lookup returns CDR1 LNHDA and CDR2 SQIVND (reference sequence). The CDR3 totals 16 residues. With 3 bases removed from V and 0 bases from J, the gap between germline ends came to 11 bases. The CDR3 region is CASSIDGDATNEKLFF. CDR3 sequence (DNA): TGTGCCAGTAGTATTGATGGGGATGCAACTAATGAAAAACTGTTTTTT.

The CDR3 is CASGLVAGGADDGYTF. CDR3 in DNA: TGTGCTAGTGGTTTGGTAGCGGGGGGCGCCGATGATGGCTACACCTTC. This chain joins TRBV12-5 and TRBJ1-2; weak D call: TRBD1 (6 bases). This CDR3 contains 16 residues. The germline gives CDR1 LGHNT, CDR2 FRNRAP. Deletions cut 0 bases from V and 6 bases from J, with 17 bases between.

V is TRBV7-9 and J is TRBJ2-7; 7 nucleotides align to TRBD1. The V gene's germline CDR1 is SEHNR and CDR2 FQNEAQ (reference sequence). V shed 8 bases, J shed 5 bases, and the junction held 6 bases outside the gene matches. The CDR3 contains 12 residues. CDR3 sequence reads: CASLTGVDEQYF. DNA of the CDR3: TGTGCCAGCTTAACAGGGGTTGACGAGCAGTACTTC.

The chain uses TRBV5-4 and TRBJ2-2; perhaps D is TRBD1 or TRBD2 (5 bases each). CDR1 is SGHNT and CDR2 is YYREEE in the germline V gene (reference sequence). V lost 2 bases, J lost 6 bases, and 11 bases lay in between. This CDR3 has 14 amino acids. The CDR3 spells CASSFNPGPGELFF. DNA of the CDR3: TGTGCCAGCAGCTTTAATCCGGGACCCGGGGAGCTGTTTTTT.